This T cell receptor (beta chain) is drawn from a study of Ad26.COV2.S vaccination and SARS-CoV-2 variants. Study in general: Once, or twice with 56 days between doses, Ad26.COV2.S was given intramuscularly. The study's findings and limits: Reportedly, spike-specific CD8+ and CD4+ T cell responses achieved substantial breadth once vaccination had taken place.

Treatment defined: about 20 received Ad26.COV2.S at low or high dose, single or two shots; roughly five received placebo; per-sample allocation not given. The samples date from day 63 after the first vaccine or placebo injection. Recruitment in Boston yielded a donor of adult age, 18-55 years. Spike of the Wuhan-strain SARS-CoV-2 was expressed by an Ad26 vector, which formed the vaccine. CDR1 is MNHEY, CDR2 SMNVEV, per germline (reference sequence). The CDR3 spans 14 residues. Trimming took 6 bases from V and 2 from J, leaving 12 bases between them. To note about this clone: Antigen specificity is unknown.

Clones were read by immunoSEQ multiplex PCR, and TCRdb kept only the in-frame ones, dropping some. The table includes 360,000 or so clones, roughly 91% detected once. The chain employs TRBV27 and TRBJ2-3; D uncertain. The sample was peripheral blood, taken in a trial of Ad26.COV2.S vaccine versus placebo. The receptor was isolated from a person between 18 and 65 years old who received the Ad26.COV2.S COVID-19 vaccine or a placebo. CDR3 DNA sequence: TGTGCCAGCAGCCCGTGGGAATTCACAGATACGCAGTATTTT. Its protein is CASSPWEFTDTQYF.